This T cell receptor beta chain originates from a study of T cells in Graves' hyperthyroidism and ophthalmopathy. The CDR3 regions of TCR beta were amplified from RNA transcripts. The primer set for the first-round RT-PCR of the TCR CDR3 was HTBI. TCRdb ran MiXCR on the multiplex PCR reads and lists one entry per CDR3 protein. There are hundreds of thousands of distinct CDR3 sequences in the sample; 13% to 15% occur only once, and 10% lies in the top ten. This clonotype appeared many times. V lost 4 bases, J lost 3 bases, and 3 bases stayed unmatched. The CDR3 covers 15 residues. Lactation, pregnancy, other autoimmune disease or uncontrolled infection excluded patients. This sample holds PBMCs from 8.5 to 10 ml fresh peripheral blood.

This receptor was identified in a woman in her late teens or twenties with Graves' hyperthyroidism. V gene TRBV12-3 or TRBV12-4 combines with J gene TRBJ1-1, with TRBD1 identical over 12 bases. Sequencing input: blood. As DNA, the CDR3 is TGTGCCAGCAGTTCGGGACAGGGGGCAGACACTGAAGCTTTCTTT. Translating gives CASSSGQGADTEAFF.